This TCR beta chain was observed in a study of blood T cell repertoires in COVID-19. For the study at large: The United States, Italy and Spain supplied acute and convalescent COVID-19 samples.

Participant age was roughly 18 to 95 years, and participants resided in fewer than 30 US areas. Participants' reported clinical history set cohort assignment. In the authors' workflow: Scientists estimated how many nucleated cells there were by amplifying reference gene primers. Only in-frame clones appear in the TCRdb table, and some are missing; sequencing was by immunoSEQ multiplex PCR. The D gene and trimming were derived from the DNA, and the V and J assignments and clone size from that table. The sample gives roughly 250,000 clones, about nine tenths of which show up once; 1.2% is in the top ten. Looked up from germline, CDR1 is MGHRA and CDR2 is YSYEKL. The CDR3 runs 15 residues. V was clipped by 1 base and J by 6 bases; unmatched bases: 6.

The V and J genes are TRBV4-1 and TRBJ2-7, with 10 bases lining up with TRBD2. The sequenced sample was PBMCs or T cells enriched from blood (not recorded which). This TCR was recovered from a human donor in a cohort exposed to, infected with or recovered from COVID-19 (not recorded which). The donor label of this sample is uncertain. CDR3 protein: CASSQVLSGGSEQYF. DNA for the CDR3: TGCGCCAGCAGCCAAGTACTTAGCGGGGGGAGCGAGCAGTACTTC.